This TCR beta chain is drawn from a study of T cells in Graves' hyperthyroidism and ophthalmopathy. Regarding the study as a whole: Blood also carried most thyroid clonotypes expanded above 0.001.

V lost 3 bases and J 4 bases, leaving 8 bases between the germline ends. Per the germline V gene, CDR1 is SGHAT and CDR2 is FQNNGV. This CDR3 is built from 13 residues. TCR beta CDR3 regions were amplified from RNA. HTBI primers were the set used in a first-round RT-PCR of the TCR CDR3. In TCRdb, the multiplex PCR reads were re-called with MiXCR into one record per CDR3 protein. Altogether about 530,000 distinct CDR3 sequences are present, approximately 17% being singletons, with the ten largest covering under 20%. This clonotype was picked up many times. What it binds is not known. The clonotype was recovered from a woman aged 18-29 years with Graves' ophthalmopathy. The chain couples TRBV11-2 to TRBJ2-3; D not resolved. Specimen: blood. This chain's CDR3 is CASSFGFSDTQYF. In nucleotides, the CDR3 is TGTGCCAGCAGCTTTGGGTTTTCAGATACGCAGTATTTT.